The clone carrying this T cell receptor (delta chain) was seen only a few times. A much larger clone sits a single nucleotide away, making a read error possible. The sample holds other DNA sequences that translate to the same CDR3. TCRdb reprocessed the reads through CATT. The sample carries a few thousand delta-chain clones, approximately 3% recorded once. This specimen belongs to a study of gamma-delta chains in newborns, infants, children. Study context: Microbial exposure reportedly drives polyclonal innate γδ T cell expansion after birth.

Germline CDR1 and CDR2: TSWWSYY and QGS. CDR3 size: 17 residues. This clonotype was sampled from a child who was a newborn, infant or young child, either healthy, febrile or measles-vaccinated (not recorded which). Sample: blood. The gene calls are TRDV1 and TRDJ1, with 7 bases aligning to TRDD3. CDR3 sequence: CALGERGLDTYTDKLIF. CDR3 bases: TGTGCTCTAGGGGAACGGGGGCTGGATACGTACACCGATAAACTCATCTTT.